Listed below are T cell receptor beta chains from one sample, sequenced in a study of T cell changes during pregnancy in multiple sclerosis. Sequencing was performed with immunoSEQ multiplex PCR; in TCRdb, only in-frame clones are kept and a portion is missing. The table includes tens of thousands of clones, 87% detected once. The sequenced sample consisted of peripheral blood from another person, used as feeder cells. All receptors derive from a human donor whose cells served as feeder cells for cultures in a pregnancy study. CDR3s include the opening cysteine and the closing phenylalanine or tryptophan. The D gene is left open where the match is weak. The size of a clone is reported for some rows only, either as once, few or many, or as a class for expanded clones.

TRBJ1-4	NA	16	TRBV25-1	NA	CASSESSGGQREKLFF	TGTGCCAGCAGTGAATCTTCTGGCGGCCAAAGGGAAAAACTGTTTTTT
TRBJ2-5	NA	15	TRBV5-1	NA	CASSLAVGLGETQYF	TGCGCCAGCAGCTTGGCCGTCGGGCTCGGGGAGACCCAGTACTTC
TRBJ2-7	TRBD2	14	TRBV30	few	CAWSPGGFDYEQYF	TGTGCCTGGAGTCCGGGGGGATTCGACTACGAGCAGTACTTC
TRBJ2-7	TRBD1	15	TRBV19	NA	CASSMGTGVPYEQYF	TGTGCCAGTAGCATGGGGACAGGGGTGCCGTACGAGCAGTACTTC
TRBJ2-5	NA	12	TRBV5-1	once	CASSFALETQYF	TGCGCCAGCAGCTTTGCGCTTGAGACCCAGTACTTC
TRBJ2-5	NA	15	TRBV7-3	NA	CASSSGTSRSETQYF	TGTGCCAGCAGCTCCGGGACCTCTCGGAGCGAGACCCAGTACTTC
TRBJ2-1	NA	13	TRBV5-1	NA	CASSLGSENEQFF	TGCGCCAGCAGCTTGGGGAGCGAAAATGAGCAGTTCTTC
TRBJ2-3	NA	16	TRBV4-2	NA	CASSQGAGAYTDTQYF	TGTGCCAGCAGCCAAGGGGCAGGGGCTTACACAGATACGCAGTATTTT
TRBJ1-1	NA	12	TRBV29-1	NA	CSAALNAWEAFF	TGCAGCGCCGCACTTAACGCATGGGAAGCTTTCTTT
TRBJ2-5	NA	14	TRBV28	once	CASSRPQGGETQYF	TGTGCCAGCAGTCGACCACAGGGAGGGGAGACCCAGTACTTC
TRBJ2-1	NA	15	TRBV27	NA	CASSLSGDWGNEQFF	TGTGCCAGCAGTTTATCTGGCGACTGGGGCAATGAGCAGTTCTTC
TRBJ1-1	NA	14	TRBV6-5	NA	CASSYGPLNTEAFF	TGTGCCAGCAGTTACGGCCCCTTGAACACTGAAGCTTTCTTT
TRBJ2-7	NA	14	TRBV6-5	NA	CASSYRQGGLGQYF	TGTGCCAGCAGTTACCGACAGGGAGGGCTCGGGCAGTACTTC
TRBJ2-7	TRBD1	15	TRBV18	few	CASSVGQGWLYEQYF	TGTGCCAGCTCAGTCGGACAGGGCTGGCTGTACGAGCAGTACTTC
TRBJ2-3	TRBD2	15	TRBV4-1	NA	CASSQDRGTMDTQYF	TGCGCCAGCAGCCAAGATCGCGGGACTATGGATACGCAGTATTTT
TRBJ2-5	TRBD2	17	TRBV2	once	CASRGPGTSGRRETQYF	TGTGCCAGCCGAGGGCCTGGGACTAGCGGGAGGAGGGAGACCCAGTACTTC
TRBJ1-2	NA	15	TRBV6-1	NA	CASSEATGPNYGYTF	TGTGCCAGCAGTGAAGCCACAGGCCCTAACTATGGCTACACCTTC
TRBJ2-4	TRBD2	16	TRBV6-5	once	CASSLASGVAKNIQYF	TGTGCCAGCAGTTTGGCTAGCGGGGTAGCCAAAAACATTCAGTACTTC
TRBJ1-4	NA	17	TRBV19	NA	CASTQRGGQATNEKLFF	TGTGCCAGTACCCAAAGGGGGGGTCAAGCAACTAATGAAAAACTGTTTTTT
TRBJ2-2	NA	12	TRBV5-4	NA	CASSWDTGELFF	TGTGCCAGCAGCTGGGACACCGGGGAGCTGTTTTTT
TRBJ2-5	NA	12	TRBV7-6	NA	CASSLALETQYF	TGTGCCAGCAGCTTAGCGCTAGAGACCCAGTACTTC
TRBJ1-1	NA	13	TRBV5-1	medium-sized	CASSFGQSLEAFF	TGCGCCAGCAGCTTCGGTCAGAGCCTTGAAGCTTTCTTT
TRBJ2-3	NA	15	TRBV5-1	NA	CASSLAWGSTDTQYF	TGCGCCAGCAGCTTGGCTTGGGGAAGCACAGATACGCAGTATTTT
TRBJ1-2	TRBD1	17	TRBV4-1	NA	CASSLSYDRGLVYGYTF	TGCGCCAGCAGCCTCTCCTATGACAGGGGGCTTGTCTATGGCTACACCTTC
TRBJ2-5	NA	17	TRBV2	NA	CASSGIPGQNRQETQYF	TGTGCCAGCAGTGGTATTCCGGGACAAAATAGACAAGAGACCCAGTACTTC
TRBJ2-2	NA	14	TRBV5-1	once	CASSLTANTGELFF	TGCGCCAGCAGCTTGACAGCGAACACCGGGGAGCTGTTTTTT
TRBJ2-2	TRBD2	17	TRBV11-2	NA	CASSLIRSGRLGGELFF	TGTGCCAGCAGCTTAATCCGTAGCGGGAGATTGGGCGGGGAGCTGTTTTTT
TRBJ1-6	NA	13	TRBV27	NA	CASSLTQSSPLHF	TGTGCCAGCAGTTTAACCCAAAGTTCACCCCTCCACTTT
TRBJ2-6	NA	16	TRBV4-3	NA	CASSQDSGAGANVLTF	TGCGCCAGCAGCCAAGATTCAGGGGCTGGGGCCAACGTCCTGACTTTC
TRBJ2-7	NA	10	TRBV7-8	NA	CASASYEQYF	TGTGCCAGCGCATCCTACGAGCAGTACTTC
TRBJ1-5	NA	15	TRBV23-1	NA	CASSQSRGSNQPQHF	TGCGCCAGCAGTCAATCGAGGGGTTCCAATCAGCCCCAGCATTTT
TRBJ2-7	NA	12	TRBV11-2	NA	CASSYTSYEQYF	TGTGCCAGCAGCTACACCTCCTACGAGCAGTACTTC
TRBJ1-6	NA	14	TRBV18	NA	CASSPGLNNSPLHF	TGTGCCAGCTCACCGGGACTTAATAATTCACCCCTCCACTTT
TRBJ2-3	NA	15	TRBV5-1	NA	CASSHGNRRTDTQYF	TGCGCCAGCAGCCACGGTAACAGGAGGACAGATACGCAGTATTTT
TRBJ2-5	TRBD2	14	TRBV5-4	NA	CASSRTSGQETQYF	TGTGCCAGCAGCCGGACTAGCGGCCAAGAGACCCAGTACTTC
TRBJ1-1	NA	15	TRBV11-2	NA	CASSSPGGLNTEAFF	TGTGCCAGCAGCTCCCCGGGGGGGCTGAACACTGAAGCTTTCTTT
TRBJ2-1	NA	13	TRBV7-3	NA	CASSLTPPREQFF	TGTGCCAGCAGCTTAACCCCTCCTCGTGAGCAGTTCTTC
TRBJ2-3	NA	15	TRBV6-4	NA	CASSDSPGAGDTQYF	TGTGCCAGCAGTGACTCCCCAGGGGCGGGAGATACGCAGTATTTT
TRBJ1-2	TRBD1	13	TRBV2	NA	CASSDHRGYGYTF	TGTGCCAGCAGTGACCACAGGGGCTATGGCTACACCTTC
TRBJ1-4	TRBD1	16	TRBV30	NA	CAWSGGQLSTNEKLFF	TGTGCCTGGAGTGGGGGACAGCTTTCAACTAATGAAAAACTGTTTTTT
TRBJ2-7	NA	15	TRBV5-1	NA	CASSLEGPRLREQYF	TGCGCCAGCAGCTTGGAAGGACCGAGACTCCGGGAGCAGTACTTC
TRBJ2-7	NA	11	TRBV20-1	NA	CSAGPESEQYF	TGCAGTGCCGGGCCCGAAAGCGAGCAGTACTTC
TRBJ2-7	TRBD2	18	TRBV9	NA	CASSVPGLARYSSYEQYF	TGTGCCAGCAGCGTACCGGGACTAGCGAGATACTCGAGCTACGAGCAGTACTTC
TRBJ2-5	TRBD2	16	TRBV29-1	NA	CSAEGSGSSFPETQYF	TGCAGCGCTGAAGGCAGCGGGAGCTCGTTCCCAGAGACCCAGTACTTC
TRBJ1-2	NA	14	TRBV7-2	NA	CASSLTPPEDGYTF	TGTGCCAGCAGCTTGACTCCCCCCGAGGATGGCTACACCTTC
TRBJ1-1	TRBD1	14	TRBV19	NA	CASSIQGADTEAFF	TGTGCCAGTAGTATCCAGGGGGCGGACACTGAAGCTTTCTTT
TRBJ1-2	TRBD1	13	TRBV28	once	CASRMTGNYGYTF	TGTGCCAGCCGAATGACAGGGAACTATGGCTACACCTTC
TRBJ2-3	TRBD1	15	TRBV5-5	NA	CASSADRVVRDTQYF	TGTGCCAGCAGCGCGGACAGGGTAGTGAGGGATACGCAGTATTTT
TRBJ2-2	NA	17	TRBV7-2	once	CASSPPGRGLSTGELFF	TGTGCCAGCTCACCCCCCGGCAGGGGATTGTCCACCGGGGAGCTGTTTTTT
TRBJ2-7	NA	13	TRBV7-3	NA	CASSLYQAYEQYF	TGTGCCAGCAGCTTGTATCAGGCCTACGAGCAGTACTTC
TRBJ1-2	NA	16	TRBV5-1	NA	CASSFSRDQGSYGYTF	TGCGCCAGCAGCTTCTCTAGGGATCAGGGTAGCTATGGCTACACCTTC
TRBJ2-1	NA	16	TRBV4-3	NA	CASSQDPRARYNEQFF	TGCGCCAGCAGCCAAGATCCGAGGGCTCGCTACAATGAGCAGTTCTTC
TRBJ1-6	NA	20	TRBV5-4	NA	CASSLSAGPLSFSYNSPLHF	TGTGCCAGCAGCTTGTCGGCGGGCCCCCTCTCGTTCTCCTATAATTCACCCCTCCACTTT
TRBJ2-1	TRBD2	18	TRBV19	once	CASSMPSGRMTRVDEQFF	TGTGCCAGTAGTATGCCTAGCGGGAGGATGACAAGGGTCGATGAGCAGTTCTTC
TRBJ2-7	NA	16	TRBV28	NA	CASTPSRTVMRYEQYF	TGTGCCAGCACGCCCAGCAGGACCGTCATGCGGTACGAGCAGTACTTC
TRBJ2-4	NA	15	TRBV11-2	NA	CASSRPFGQQNIQYF	TGTGCCAGCAGCCGCCCCTTCGGACAGCAAAACATTCAGTACTTC
TRBJ2-1	NA	15	TRBV12-5	NA	CASGLPLPGLRKEFF	TGTGCTAGTGGTTTGCCTCTCCCGGGACTCAGAAAAGAGTTCTTC